This TCR beta chain comes out of a study of somatic mutations in cytotoxic T cells in rheumatoid arthritis. Study overall: Sorting by flow gave nearly 100% purity for some V beta antibody-stained T-cell populations, including V beta1+ cells sequenced for TCRB.

The assay was immunoSEQ multiplex PCR, and TCRdb's table has in-frame clones only and misses some. The profile shows roughly 9,800 clones, around 80% of them singletons. Notes on the study in general: With roughly 65 patients examined, 8 had a largest CD8+ clone exceeding 20% of CD8+ cells. Rheumatoid arthritis patients and age-matched healthy controls showed no significant difference in CD8+ T-cell clonality. Healthy controls did not share the age-linked increase in CD8+ clonality seen in rheumatoid arthritis patients.

A note on this clone: Its antigen is currently unknown.

V lost 4 bases and J 5 bases, leaving 8 bases between the germline ends. The germline V gene has CDR1 SEHNR and CDR2 FQNEAQ (reference sequence). The CDR3 spans 13 residues. The sequenced material came from CD8+ T cells sorted from blood. The sequence came from an adult with rheumatoid arthritis. The chain has TRBV7-9 and TRBJ2-2, with D unclear. CDR3 sequence reads: CASSSQLTGELFF. The CDR3 nucleotides are TGTGCCAGCAGCTCTCAACTGACCGGGGAGCTGTTTTTT.